Sequencing of this T cell receptor beta chain was carried out in a study of HIV-infected patients and healthy controls. J lost 7 bases, V lost 6 bases, and 8 bases had no gene match. Germline CDR1 and CDR2: DFQATT and SNEGSKA (reference sequence). CDR3 size: 14 residues. MiXCR, run by TCRdb on the 5' RACE reads, gives a single entry per CDR3 protein. The sample includes about 64,000 distinct CDR3 sequences, roughly a fifth seen only once; the top ten take 1.1% to 1.5%. The chain couples TRBV20-1 to TRBJ2-7; 14 bases line up with TRBD2. The sequenced sample was CD4+ T cells from blood. This sequence originates from a human donor in good health. CDR3 in amino acids: CSAQTSGRAWEQYF. The CDR3 DNA follows: TGCAGTGCGCAGACTAGCGGGAGGGCCTGGGAGCAGTACTTC.